The source of this T cell receptor (beta chain) is a study of tumor-infiltrating lymphocytes in localized non-small cell lung cancer. Worth noting for this clone: The antigen remains unidentified.

Generated by immunoSEQ multiplex PCR, the TCRdb table keeps only in-frame clones and is missing some. The profile covers roughly 15,000 clones, with 69% appearing a single time and under 7% taken by the ten largest. The CDR3 consists of 18 residues. V lost 0 bases, J lost 2 bases, and 14 bases lay in between. Germline-derived CDR1 and CDR2 are MGHRA and YSYEKL. Notes on the study in general: Only some patients had TCR sequencing, depending on available tissue. IM1 and IM2 tumors showed no difference in T-cell fraction. Different pieces of the same tissue went to different assays, confounding technical variation with intratumor heterogeneity.

Sequenced material: lung tumor tissue. The source of this sequence is a human donor with non-small cell lung cancer. The chain combines TRBV4-1 with TRBJ2-6; tentatively, D is TRBD2 (7 bases). The CDR3 is CASSQDPGGATGANVLTF. CDR3 in DNA: TGCGCCAGCAGCCAAGATCCGGGGGGCGCAACTGGGGCCAACGTCCTGACTTTC.